This TCR beta chain derives from a study of OX40 agonist ivuxolimab in advanced cancers. About the investigation overall: Ivuxolimab, which targeted the costimulatory receptor OX40 (CD134), was an agonistic, fully human IgG2 monoclonal antibody. Intravenous ivuxolimab was administered to patients every 2 weeks at six dose levels: 0.01, 0.1, 0.3, 1.5, 3 and 10 mg/kg. Among the 52 dose-escalation patients, roughly 20 had hepatocellular carcinoma, roughly 15 melanoma, 9 renal cell carcinoma and 9 head and neck cancer. A male proportion of around 80% and a mean age of approximately 58 years, ranging from about 20 to 80, were recorded for the dose-escalation cohort. Prior anti-PD-1, anti-PD-L1 or anti-CTLA-4 therapy was permitted, and checkpoint inhibitors had been received by around 40% of dose-escalation patients. Three dose-escalation patients achieved partial responses, one with hepatocellular carcinoma and two with cutaneous melanoma. The point of sequencing TCRbeta in the periphery was to test whether ivuxolimab changed TCR sequence diversity and drove clonal T-cell expansion. The paper covers the monotherapy dose-escalation part of the phase I ivuxolimab trial, which included N ≈ 50 patients. Study-level results and caveats: In partial responders in the 0.1-3.0 mg/kg groups, normalized peripheral clonal expansion was found to be among the lowest, especially among CD8+ T cells. Low levels of normalized T-cell clonal expansion were also seen in some patients who did not respond. Which antigens the clonally expanded peripheral T cells were specific for was not determined. At doses of 0.1 to 3.0 mg/kg, clonal expansion of both CD4+ and CD8+ blood T cells was observed from baseline to week 6. After ivuxolimab, expanded clones were on average more numerous among CD8+ T cells than among CD4+ T cells.

Patients with autoimmune disease history or receiving systemic immunosuppression were excluded from the trial. In every dose cohort, peripheral blood was drawn for TCR sequencing at baseline, cycle 4 day 1, and cycle 7 day 1. The samples were taken from a phase I, first-in-human, multicenter, open-label dose-escalation trial of ivuxolimab. Adults with locally advanced or metastatic melanoma, renal cell, hepatocellular, or head and neck squamous cell carcinoma were enrolled in the trial. Before TCR sequencing, CD4+ T cells and CD8+ T cells were sorted from peripheral blood as separate populations. In the case of this clone: Its cognate antigen has yet to be identified. No base qualities exist here, and no much larger clone lies one base off it.

The germline ends are 10 bases apart after V is trimmed by 0 bases and J by 4 bases. The CDR3 runs 15 residues from the cysteine to the phenylalanine. The DNA shown is the 45-base CDR3, in frame from base 1. Reading the germline V gene (reference sequence) gives CDR1 PRHDT and CDR2 FYEKMQ. For sequencing of the TCRbeta CDR3 region, genomic DNA was extracted from the sorted cells. TCRbeta CDR3 regions were sequenced using the immunoSEQ Assay. In TCRdb, the immuneACCESS table is reduced to in-frame sequences with V and J assigned. These tables do not hold every clone; where another copy was compared, an unresolved V gene accounts for under half, and the others remain unexplained. A total of about 72,000 clones appear in this sample, 90% to 95% of them only once. The ten largest clones capture 4.5% to 7.5% of the sample.

The origin of this receptor is an adult with an advanced solid tumor such as melanoma, head and neck, liver or kidney cancer. The V and J genes are TRBV13 and TRBJ2-4; the D gene identity is not certain. The sequences come from CD4+ or CD8+ T cells sorted from blood, collected in a trial of the OX40 agonist ivuxolimab. The base sequence is TGTGCCAGCAGCTTAGGCCGTGTCACTAAAAACATTCAGTACTTC. Its protein product is CASSLGRVTKNIQYF.